The 26 T cell receptor beta chains below all came from one sample that was sequenced in a study of siplizumab effects on memory and regulatory T cells. TCRdb's copy holds only in-frame clones and misses some; the assay was immunoSEQ multiplex PCR. There are approximately 48,000 clones in the sample; about 93% occur only once, and under 20% lies in the top ten. The source material was CD8+ T cells sorted from blood. The receptors shown here come from a human donor in good health.

V gene TRBV28 combines with J gene TRBJ2-3; D call uncertain. This CDR3 has 13 residues. The V and J ends lost 6 bases and 6 bases respectively, with 13 bases between them. Germline V gives CDR1 MDHEN, CDR2 SYDVKM. In DNA form, the CDR3 reads TGTGCCAGCAGACGCCCCAGGACGGATACGCAGTATTTT. It encodes CASRRPRTDTQYF.

This chain joins TRBV6-5 and TRBJ2-2; D is unclear. V was trimmed by 7 bases and J by 3 bases, leaving 9 bases between them. Germline CDR1 is MNHEY and CDR2 is SVGAGI. The CDR3 runs to 13 residues. DNA for the CDR3: TGTGCCAGCATTCTAGTGGACACCGGGGAGCTGTTTTTT. Translation gives CASILVDTGELFF.

This clone showed up just once. The rearrangement uses TRBV6-1 and TRBJ2-3; TRBD2 matches at 7 bases. The CDR3 contains 15 residues. Germline assignment: CDR1 MNHNS and CDR2 SASEGT. V lost 0 bases, J lost 5 bases, and 5 bases stayed unmatched. CDR3 in DNA: TGTGCCAGCAGTGAAGCGGAACTAGCGCTAGATACGCAGTATTTT. This encodes CASSEAELALDTQYF.

This rearrangement joins TRBV6-1 to TRBJ1-1; D not certain. The CDR3 is 13 amino acids. V was trimmed by 10 bases and J by 5 bases, leaving 17 bases between them. Germline CDR1 is MNHNS and CDR2 is SASEGT. The CDR3 loop reads CATKQIRGTEAFF. In DNA form, the CDR3 reads TGTGCCACCAAGCAGATCCGTGGGACTGAAGCTTTCTTT.

The chain combines TRBV16 with TRBJ2-3; possible D gene TRBD1, 5 bases. Trimming removed 4 bases from V and 2 bases from J, with 16 bases in between. CDR3 length equals 16 residues. Germline lookup yields CDR1 KGHSY and CDR2 FQNENV. This CDR3 is CASSPRLTEPTDTQYF. DNA for the CDR3: TGTGCCAGCAGCCCCCGTTTGACAGAACCCACAGATACGCAGTATTTT.

This chain joins TRBV7-3 and TRBJ2-1; no reliable D call. V gave up 8 bases and J gave up 3 bases, with 5 bases separating them. The CDR3 spans 11 residues. The germline gives CDR1 SGHTA, CDR2 FQGTGA. The CDR3 DNA sequence: TGTGCCAGCCTGGTCTACAATGAGCAGTTCTTC. Translation gives CASLVYNEQFF.

The rearrangement links TRBV29-1 to TRBJ2-1; no firm D call. The CDR3 sequence is 16 residues long. Germline V gene data show CDR1 as SQVTM and CDR2 as ANQGSEA. V shed 0 bases and J shed 2 bases, with 14 bases lying between them. CDR3 sequence reads: CSVEEGGPGTYNEQFF. CDR3 DNA sequence: TGCAGCGTTGAAGAAGGTGGTCCCGGCACCTACAATGAGCAGTTCTTC.

The CDR3 loop reads CASSIDEGTARDGYTF. CDR3 bases: TGTGCCAGTAGTATAGATGAGGGAACGGCTAGGGATGGCTACACCTTC. This rearrangement joins TRBV19 to TRBJ1-2; no definite D call. The CDR3 loop spans 16 amino acids. Germline CDR1 LNHDA, CDR2 SQIVND (reference sequence). V lost 0 bases and J lost 6, with 17 bases in between.

This chain joins TRBV7-8 and TRBJ2-3, with D possibly being TRBD1 (5 bases). The germline gives CDR1 SGHVS, CDR2 FQNEAQ. V was trimmed by 3 bases and J by 0 bases, leaving 10 bases between them. This CDR3 contains 15 residues. This CDR3 reads CASSFLGASTDTQYF. In DNA, the CDR3 is TGTGCCAGCAGCTTCTTAGGGGCCAGCACAGATACGCAGTATTTT. Supplemented by reference TRBV7-8 and TRBJ2-3, the full variable domain reads GAGVSQSPRYKVAKRGQDVALRCDPISGHVSLFWYQQALGQGPEFLTYFQNEAQLDKSGLPSDRFFAERPEGSVSTLKIQRTQQEDSAVYLCASSFLGASTDTQYFGPGTRLTVL.

The V gene is TRBV27, the J gene TRBJ1-1; no reliable D call. Deletions cut 3 bases from V and 4 bases from J, with 6 bases between. Per germline, CDR1 MNHEY and CDR2 SMNVEV (reference sequence). This CDR3 has 12 residues. The CDR3 DNA sequence: TGTGCCAGCAGTTTTCTGGGCACTGAAGCTTTCTTT. This translates into CASSFLGTEAFF.

The chain recombines TRBV5-6 with TRBJ2-7; a possible D gene is TRBD1 (5 bases). The germline CDR1 and CDR2 sequences are SGHDT and YYEEEE. There are 17 residues in the CDR3. Between the trimmed V and J ends, which lost 0 bases and 1 base, there was a span of 17 bases. The CDR3 DNA reads TGTGCCAGCAGCTTGGTAGGGGCAGGCCATTCTTCCTACGAGCAGTACTTC. Amino acids: CASSLVGAGHSSYEQYF.

V gene TRBV2 combines with J gene TRBJ1-1; a possible D gene is TRBD1 (6 bases). This CDR3 contains 15 residues. The V end lost 2 bases, the J end lost 4 bases, and 14 bases lay between the germline ends. CDR1 is SNHLY and CDR2 is FYNNEI in the germline V gene. This CDR3 reads CASSERDIGGTEAFF. Written as DNA, the CDR3 is TGTGCCAGCAGTGAAAGGGACATCGGGGGCACTGAAGCTTTCTTT. The full variable domain, in which reference TRBV2 and TRBJ1-1 provide the parts outside the CDR3, is EPEVTQTPSHQVTQMGQEVILRCVPISNHLYFYWYRQILGQKVEFLVSFYNNEISEKSEIFDDQFSVERPDGSNFTLKIRSTKLEDSAMYFCASSERDIGGTEAFFGQGTRLTVV.

The V call is TRBV7-7, the J call TRBJ1-2; D uncertain. With 2 bases removed from V and 8 bases from J, the gap between germline ends came to 36 bases. CDR1 is SSHAT and CDR2 is FNYEAQ in the germline V gene (reference sequence). There are 21 residues in the CDR3. CDR3 nucleotides: TGTGCCAGCAGCTTAAAGGAGGGCCCTCACTACCGTTTCAGAAGCAGAGAAGGCTACACCTTC. Protein: CASSLKEGPHYRFRSREGYTF.

The chain carries TRBV5-1 and TRBJ2-7, with unresolved D. The CDR3 is 16 amino acids. V lost 0 bases and J 0 bases, leaving 13 bases between the germline ends. From germline, CDR1 is SGHRS and CDR2 YFSETQ. The CDR3 sequence: CASSLGPATTSYEQYF. CDR3 coding DNA: TGCGCCAGCAGCTTGGGTCCGGCCACAACCTCCTACGAGCAGTACTTC.

For the CDR3, the DNA is TGTGCCAGCAGACCCCGCCTAGCGGGTCTATACAATGAGCAGTTCTTC. Protein: CASRPRLAGLYNEQFF. J is TRBJ2-1 and V is TRBV6-6, with 8 bases lining up with TRBD2. This CDR3 comprises 16 residues. Germline trimming cut 6 bases from V and 4 bases from J; bases unmatched to any gene: 11. Germline values: CDR1 MNHNY, CDR2 SVGAGI (reference sequence).

The chain is built from TRBV27 and TRBJ2-7; TRBD2 matches at 7 bases. CDR1 is MNHEY, CDR2 SMNVEV, per germline (reference sequence). This CDR3 is 14 amino acids long. V dropped 5 bases and J dropped 1; count of bases not matched to a gene: 5. CDR3 loop: CASSSGVASYEQYF. CDR3 bases: TGTGCCAGCAGTAGCGGGGTCGCTTCCTACGAGCAGTACTTC.

The V call is TRBV19, the J call TRBJ2-7, with 9 bases lining up with TRBD1. Trimming removed 5 bases from V and 3 bases from J; junction bases left unmatched: 2. Per the germline V gene, CDR1 is LNHDA and CDR2 is SQIVND (reference sequence). The CDR3 covers 13 residues. CDR3 residues: CASSLTGGYEQYF. Here the CDR3 DNA reads TGTGCCAGTAGTCTGACAGGGGGCTACGAGCAGTACTTC.

This chain joins TRBV5-4 and TRBJ1-1; possible D gene TRBD1, 5 bases. The CDR3 totals 13 residues. CDR1 SGHNT and CDR2 YYREEE come from the germline V gene (reference sequence). Between the trimmed V and J ends, which lost 4 bases and 4 bases, there was a span of 11 bases. The chain's CDR3 is CASSRRRGTEAFF. CDR3 sequence (DNA): TGTGCCAGCAGCCGACGGAGGGGCACTGAAGCTTTCTTT. Based on the CDR3 plus reference TRBV5-4 and TRBJ1-1, the full variable domain is ETGVTQSPTHLIKTRGQQVTLRCSSQSGHNTVSWYQQALGQGPQFIFQYYREEENGRGNFPPRFSGLQFPNYSSELNVNALELDDSALYLCASSRRRGTEAFFGQGTRLTVV.

V is TRBV28 and J is TRBJ2-1, with 12 bases matching TRBD2. The CDR3 sequence is 14 residues long. Germline trimming cut 11 bases from V and 9 bases from J; bases unmatched to any gene: 11. The germline V gene encodes CDR1 MDHEN and CDR2 SYDVKM. The CDR3 here is CAGAPSGRAIEQFF. CDR3 coding DNA: TGTGCCGGAGCTCCTAGCGGGAGGGCAATTGAGCAGTTCTTC.

The chain carries TRBV6-5 and TRBJ2-3; D might be TRBD2 (5 bases). The V and J ends lost 4 bases and 1 base respectively, with 15 bases between them. This CDR3 is 16 amino acids long. Germline CDR1 and CDR2: MNHEY and SVGAGI. CDR3 residues: CASSSSQGRGTDTQYF. The CDR3 coding sequence is TGTGCCAGCAGTTCCTCTCAAGGGAGAGGCACAGATACGCAGTATTTT.

The J gene is TRBJ2-3, the V gene TRBV9; TRBD2 agrees at 7 bases. Germline V gene sequence: CDR1 SGDLS, CDR2 YYNGEE. The trim removed 4 bases at V and 0 bases at J, leaving 11 bases unmatched. This CDR3 comprises 17 residues. In DNA, the CDR3 is TGTGCCAGCAGCAAACAGACGGGACTACCAAGCACAGATACGCAGTATTTT. This gives the protein CASSKQTGLPSTDTQYF.

CDR3 region: CASSSLRNQPQHF. CDR3 coding DNA: TGTGCCAGCAGCTCCCTTCGCAATCAGCCCCAGCATTTT. The J gene is TRBJ1-5, the V gene TRBV28; no reliable D call. The CDR3 consists of 13 residues. Trimming took off 6 bases at V and 2 bases at J, with 8 bases between the two ends. Germline CDR1 is MDHEN and CDR2 is SYDVKM.

The rearrangement joins TRBV7-9 to TRBJ1-1, with TRBD1 matching 8 bases. The germline gives CDR1 SEHNR, CDR2 FQNEAQ (reference sequence). The CDR3 has 17 residues. V trimming: 3 bases; J trimming: 2 bases; junction bases outside the gene matches: 11. CDR3 sequence: CASSFPRGQGYNTEAFF. The CDR3, as DNA: TGTGCCAGCAGCTTTCCCCGAGGACAGGGTTATAACACTGAAGCTTTCTTT.

The gene calls are TRBV27 and TRBJ1-1; 9 nucleotides line up with TRBD1. The CDR3 is 16 amino acids. The V gene end was trimmed by 5 bases and the J gene end by 4 bases; junction bases not matched to a gene: 11. Germline CDR1 is MNHEY and CDR2 is SMNVEV (reference sequence). The CDR3, as DNA: TGTGCCAGCAGTACCAGCCCCGGGACAGGGCGCACTGAAGCTTTCTTT. It specifies CASSTSPGTGRTEAFF.

This chain connects TRBV7-2 to TRBJ2-7, with 7 bases fitting TRBD1. The CDR3 length is 15 residues. Germline V gene sequence: CDR1 SGHTA, CDR2 FQGNSA. With 2 bases clipped from V and 3 bases from J, the junction kept 7 bases outside the gene matches. The DNA for the CDR3 is TGTGCCAGCAGCTTATTGACAGGGTCGTTCTACGAGCAGTACTTC. It is translated as CASSLLTGSFYEQYF.

The rearrangement links TRBV11-2 to TRBJ2-7; TRBD2 matches at 7 bases. J was trimmed by 3 bases and V by 5 bases; bases with no gene match: 10. In germline, CDR1 is SGHAT, CDR2 FQNNGV. The CDR3 totals 15 residues. The CDR3 DNA sequence: TGTGCCAGCAGCCGGGGTATGGGCGGGGGCTACGAGCAGTACTTC. It is translated as CASSRGMGGGYEQYF.